Described below is a single T cell receptor (beta chain) sequence and its context. Its matching antigen is unknown. The sample comes from a study of blood T cells in healthy people across ages. Per sample, no less than 6 micrograms of total RNA were extracted. The study's findings and limits: There were more naive CD4+ cells and higher diversity in long-lived donors than in aged donors. Conclusively comparing naive with antigen-experienced cells was impossible with unsorted PBMCs.

The second PCR ran about 6 to 11 cycles with a sample-barcoded 5' primer and J-beta primers. Sequencing yielded, for each sample, at least 3 million paired-end reads carrying CDR3. One entry per CDR3 protein results from TCRdb running MiXCR on the 5' RACE reads. This table holds more than 700,000 distinct CDR3 sequences, approximately 53% found once. Germline CDR1 is SGHRS and CDR2 is YFSETQ. V was pared by 0 bases and J by 8 bases, with 9 bases between. This CDR3 is built from 13 residues. V and J are TRBV5-1 and TRBJ2-1, with D hard to call. The TCR was taken from an elderly man in good health. The material sequenced was blood. CDR3 in DNA: TGCGCCAGCAGCTTGGGACTTAAGGATGAGCAGTTCTTC. Translated, it gives CASSLGLKDEQFF.